This T cell receptor beta chain is drawn from a study of T cells in localized non-small cell lung cancer. Notes on the study in general: Since sequencing was restricted to only one region of the tumor, intratumor heterogeneity remains a possibility. Of the tissues analyzed, uninvolved adjacent lung showed maximal T cell clonality, greater than tumor. Median about 56 top-100 tumor clones were shared with paired adjacent lung.

As concerns this clone: Its target is not known.

Assay used: immunoSEQ multiplex PCR; TCRdb lists only in-frame clones, some missing. The sample lists fewer than 8,000 clones, approximately 93% seen once, with approximately 2.9% in the top ten. V was trimmed by 4 bases and J by 2 bases, leaving 15 bases between them. This CDR3 is 16 amino acids long. CDR1 is MNHEY and CDR2 is SMNVEV in the germline V gene (reference sequence). The TCR originated in a woman aged 40-69 years with stage I lung adenocarcinoma. Sequenced here: peripheral blood, sampled before any cancer treatment. The chain uses TRBV27 and TRBJ1-5; D not resolved. The CDR3 DNA reads TGTGCCAGCAGTTACCCCCGGGTGAGTGGCAATCAGCCCCAGCATTTT. Encoded protein: CASSYPRVSGNQPQHF.